Below, one T cell receptor beta chain is given with its context. Its matching antigen is unknown. For TCR, cDNA came from 5'RACE template switching, which added a universal primer site and UMIs. TCRdb processed the 5' RACE reads anew with MiXCR; each CDR3 protein has one entry. The sample records hundreds of thousands of distinct CDR3 sequences, 13% being singletons. This CDR3 is built from 17 residues. Germline V gene lookup returns CDR1 DFQATT and CDR2 SNEGSKA (reference sequence). V lost 7 bases and J lost 3, with 27 bases in between. This entry belongs to a study of T cells after yellow fever vaccination. On the study more broadly: Fractions of limited cellularity were prepared by means of SMART-Seq v4 Ultra Low Input. General observations from the study: Most clones from primary vaccination resurfaced after the booster (around 97% CD4, 75% to 90% CD8).

This clonotype originated in a man aged 30 to 45 who received the YFV17D yellow fever vaccine. Material: PBMCs, obtained on the day of the yellow fever booster vaccination. The chain carries TRBV20-1 and TRBJ2-5; a weak D match, TRBD1 (5 bases). The CDR3 DNA follows: TGCAGTGTCCCAGTCGTGGTTAGGACATCAGGAAAAGAGACCCAGTACTTC. Its protein product is CSVPVVVRTSGKETQYF.